These T cell receptor beta chains were read from a single sample in a study of CD8+CD57+ T cells in acquired aplastic anemia. TCRdb reprocessed the reads via MiXCR and lists one record per CDR3 protein. The sample carries roughly 61,000 distinct CDR3 sequences, around 55% recorded once. The sequenced material came from sorted CD4+, CD8+, or CD8+CD57+ T cells (not recorded which) from PBMCs. These receptors originate from a human donor in good health, serving as a control. CDR3s include the opening cysteine and the closing phenylalanine or tryptophan. Fields, in order: D gene, V gene, clone size, J gene, CDR3 DNA, CDR3 protein. A D gene is named only where the DNA matches it firmly. The size of a clone is reported for some rows only, either as once, few or many, or as a class for expanded clones.

NA	TRBV19	NA	TRBJ1-2	TGTGCCAGTATCGGCTACAGAAATGGCTACACCTTC	CASIGYRNGYTF
TRBD1	TRBV29-1	few	TRBJ1-2	TGCAGCGTTGCGAGGGACAGCTCATATGGCTACACCTTC	CSVARDSSYGYTF
NA	TRBV19	NA	TRBJ1-4	TGTGCCAGTAGAACCAAACAGGGTGTAAACGAAAAACTGTTTTTT	CASRTKQGVNEKLFF
TRBD1	TRBV24-1	NA	TRBJ1-2	TGTGCCACCAGTAGCCGGACAGGGGGCCCGGAGGCTGGCTACACCTTC	CATSSRTGGPEAGYTF
TRBD2	TRBV5-1	NA	TRBJ2-5	TGCGCCAGCAGCTTGGTGGGGACCGGGACTAGCGCAGTAGAGACCCAGTACTTC	CASSLVGTGTSAVETQYF
NA	TRBV9	many	TRBJ2-1	TGTGCCAGCAGCCTACAAAACAATGAGCAGTTCTTC	CASSLQNNEQFF
NA	TRBV7-2	once	TRBJ2-7	TGTGCCAGCAGCTTGGGGGCGGACTTTCTCTACGAGCAGTACTTC	CASSLGADFLYEQYF
NA	TRBV30	many	TRBJ1-5	TGTGCCTGGAGCCGGGACAAGGGTAGGAGCAATCAGCCCCAGCATTTT	CAWSRDKGRSNQPQHF
TRBD1	TRBV24-1	NA	TRBJ1-4	TGTGCCACCAGTGGCCAGACAGGGAATGAAAAACTGTTTTTT	CATSGQTGNEKLFF
NA	TRBV19	many	TRBJ1-1	TGTGCCAGTAGTCTCGGACAGAGGGGCCACACTGAAGCTTTCTTT	CASSLGQRGHTEAFF
NA	TRBV29-1	few	TRBJ1-6	TGCAGCTTAGCCAGGGTAGGGTCACCCCTCCACTTT	CSLARVGSPLHF
NA	TRBV13	NA	TRBJ2-3	TGTGCCAGCAGCCCTCGTTCTACGCAGTATTTT	CASSPRSTQYF
TRBD2	TRBV3-1	many	TRBJ2-2	TGTGCCAGCAGCGAGGGACTAGCGCGGGGGGAGCTGTTTTTT	CASSEGLARGELFF
NA	TRBV10-3	NA	TRBJ2-3	TGTGCCATCAGAGGGGGGCGCACAGATACGCAGTATTTT	CAIRGGRTDTQYF
NA	TRBV15	NA	TRBJ2-5	TGTGCCACCAGCAGAGATAACCGGGGGGCTGAGACCCAGTACTTC	CATSRDNRGAETQYF
NA	TRBV5-4	NA	TRBJ1-2	TGTGCCAGCAGCTCCCAGGGAACTCGGGGCTACACCTTC	CASSSQGTRGYTF
TRBD2	TRBV20-1	few	TRBJ2-3	TGCAGTGCGAAAGAAGCGGGGGCCATTACAGATACGCAGTATTTT	CSAKEAGAITDTQYF
NA	TRBV7-6	NA	TRBJ2-7	TGTGCCAGCAGCTTATATAGTCGGACGAGCTCCTACGAGCAGTACTTC	CASSLYSRTSSYEQYF
TRBD1	TRBV19	NA	TRBJ1-1	TGTGCCAGTAGTATAGAAGGGACAGGGGGCACTGAAGCTTTCTTT	CASSIEGTGGTEAFF
TRBD2	TRBV5-1	NA	TRBJ2-3	TGCGCCAGCAGCCATCGACTAGCATGGGGCACAGATATGCAGTATTTT	CASSHRLAWGTDMQYF
NA	TRBV2	NA	TRBJ1-1	TGTGCCAGCAGTGAACCCCGGATTGAAGCTTTCTTT	CASSEPRIEAFF
NA	TRBV29-1	few	TRBJ2-1	TGCAGCGTTGTAGACCTCGGGTCAGAGCAGTTCTTC	CSVVDLGSEQFF
TRBD2	TRBV5-1	NA	TRBJ2-1	TGCGCCAGCACTTTTGGGACTAGCGGGAGGGATGAGCAGTTCTTC	CASTFGTSGRDEQFF
NA	TRBV15	NA	TRBJ1-1	TGTGCCACCAGCAGCCAAGATCAGGGGTGGAGCACTGAAGCTTTCTTT	CATSSQDQGWSTEAFF
NA	TRBV24-1	NA	TRBJ2-3	TGTGCCACCAGTGATGCCCGACTAGTTCCAGATGCGCGGTATTTT	CATSDARLVPDARYF
NA	TRBV5-1	many	TRBJ2-5	TGCGCCAGCAGCTCCGCACCTACGTACCAAGAGACCCAGTACTTC	CASSSAPTYQETQYF
NA	TRBV24-1	NA	TRBJ1-5	TGTGCCACCAGTGATTCGGAGGTATATCAGCCCCAGCATTTT	CATSDSEVYQPQHF
NA	TRBV19	NA	TRBJ1-3	TGTGCCAGTAGTATCGGAGGAAACACCATATATTTT	CASSIGGNTIYF
NA	TRBV18	NA	TRBJ1-2	TGTGCCAGCTCACCGGCCCGGGGGGAGTATGGCTACACCTTC	CASSPARGEYGYTF
TRBD1	TRBV10-3	NA	TRBJ1-2	TGTGCCATCAGCATGACGTGGGACAGGGGAAGTAGATCCCAAGGCTACACCTTC	CAISMTWDRGSRSQGYTF
NA	TRBV25-1	once	TRBJ2-1	TGTGCCAGCAGTGAAGGGGGGGACAGGAACAATGAGCAGTTCTTC	CASSEGGDRNNEQFF
TRBD1	TRBV2	NA	TRBJ1-6	TGTGCCAGCGTCCAGGGGGCAAATTCACCCCTCCACTTT	CASVQGANSPLHF
NA	TRBV24-1	NA	TRBJ2-3	TGTGCCACCAGTGTTCCATCTCGTGCAGATACGCAGTATTTT	CATSVPSRADTQYF
NA	TRBV4-2	NA	TRBJ2-7	TGTGCCAGCAGCCAAGACCAATTCGGCTCCTACGAGCAGTACTTC	CASSQDQFGSYEQYF
NA	TRBV2	few	TRBJ2-2	TGTGCCAGCTCACCGGTGTCCACCCCTACCGGGGAGCTGTTTTTT	CASSPVSTPTGELFF
NA	TRBV15	many	TRBJ2-3	TGTGCCACCAGCAGAGATAAGCATGTCACAGATACGCAGTATTTT	CATSRDKHVTDTQYF
NA	TRBV4-1	many	TRBJ2-1	TGCGCCAGCAGCCAAAGCATTCTAGGGGGGTCCGGAGAGCAGTTCTTC	CASSQSILGGSGEQFF
NA	TRBV7-9	NA	TRBJ1-6	TGTCTTGGGTATGATTCACCCCTCCACTTT	CLGYDSPLHF
NA	TRBV19	few	TRBJ1-1	TGCGCCAGTAGCCAAGAGAGGGGTGGCAACACTGAAGCTTTCTTT	CASSQERGGNTEAFF
NA	TRBV15	NA	TRBJ1-2	TGTGCCACCAGCGGGGGCCCCACGGGCTACACCTTC	CATSGGPTGYTF
NA	TRBV10-3	NA	TRBJ1-1	TGTGCCATCAGTTCGGGACCGGGCGGCACTGAAGCTTTCTTT	CAISSGPGGTEAFF
NA	TRBV29-1	NA	TRBJ1-1	TGTAGCGTTGGGGCAGCGGGGAACGCTGAAGCTTTCTTT	CSVGAAGNAEAFF
TRBD1	TRBV20-1	NA	TRBJ1-2	TGCAGTGCACATAGGACAGGGGGCATTGGCTACGCCTTC	CSAHRTGGIGYAF
NA	TRBV7-8	many	TRBJ1-5	TGTGCCAGCAGCTTAGCTGACAATGGCAATCAGCCCCAGCATTTT	CASSLADNGNQPQHF
NA	TRBV2	many	TRBJ2-7	TGTGCCAGCAGTGAATTACGAGGGGGTCCCTACGAGCAGTACTTC	CASSELRGGPYEQYF
NA	TRBV6-1	NA	TRBJ2-7	TGTGCCAGCAGTGGACTGGACGGCTCCTACGAGCAGTACTTC	CASSGLDGSYEQYF
NA	TRBV27	many	TRBJ2-5	TGTGCCAGCAGTTTAACCTGGGTGGGGGACCAAGAGACCCAGTACTTC	CASSLTWVGDQETQYF
NA	TRBV28	NA	TRBJ1-6	TGTGCCAGCAGCCGAACAGGGACCCAAAGCTCCTATAATTCACCCCTCCACTTT	CASSRTGTQSSYNSPLHF